The TCR beta chain described here comes from a study of blood T cell repertoires in COVID-19. TCRdb's table, derived via immunoSEQ multiplex PCR, lists solely in-frame clones and lacks some. The table has 140,000 to 150,000 clones, around 80% seen once; the top ten hold about 3.5%. Sequenced sample: peripheral blood. The sequence was collected from a man between 65 and 85 years old who had recovered from COVID-19.

The CDR3 reads CASSPDRGDGYTF. The CDR3 nucleotides are TGTGCCAGCAGTCCGGACAGGGGGGACGGCTACACCTTC. The chain is built from TRBV2 and TRBJ1-2; 10 bases align to TRBD1. CDR1 is SNHLY and CDR2 is FYNNEI in the germline V gene. The CDR3 extends over 13 amino acids. V gave up 5 bases and J gave up 8 bases; unmatched junction bases: 5. The complete variable domain, with remaining parts taken from reference TRBV2 and TRBJ1-2, reads EPEVTQTPSHQVTQMGQEVILRCVPISNHLYFYWYRQILGQKVEFLVSFYNNEISEKSEIFDDQFSVERPDGSNFTLKIRSTKLEDSAMYFCASSPDRGDGYTFGSGTRLTVV.